The 5 T cell receptor beta chains below were found in one sample sequenced in a study of blood T cell repertoires in COVID-19. Some clones are missing from TCRdb's copy, which holds only in-frame ones; the method was immunoSEQ multiplex PCR. The sample has a few hundred thousand clones, about nine tenths seen once. Sequencing input: peripheral blood. The receptors shown here come from a woman aged 40 to 50 who had recovered from COVID-19.

The genes are TRBV2 and TRBJ2-7; 8 nucleotides agree with TRBD2. This CDR3 has 14 residues. Germline-derived CDR1 and CDR2 are SNHLY and FYNNEI. V lost 5 bases, J lost 2 bases, and 5 bases stayed unmatched. The CDR3, as DNA: TGTGCCAGCAGTTCACTAGCGGAACCCTACGAGCAGTACTTC. As protein: CASSSLAEPYEQYF.

The J gene is TRBJ2-1, the V gene TRBV11-2, with 7 bases fitting TRBD2. The CDR3 runs 15 residues. Germline lookup yields CDR1 SGHAT and CDR2 FQNNGV. Unmatched junction bases numbered 4, after V lost 2 bases and J lost 3 bases. CDR3 bases: TGTGCCAGCAGCTTAAGCAGCGGGAACTACAATGAGCAGTTCTTC. Translation: CASSLSSGNYNEQFF. Full variable domain (missing parts from reference TRBV11-2 and TRBJ2-1): EAGVAQSPRYKIIEKRQSVAFWCNPISGHATLYWYQQILGQGPKLLIQFQNNGVVDDSQLPKDRFSAERLKGVDSTLKIQPAKLEDSAVYLCASSLSSGNYNEQFFGPGTRLTVL.

V is TRBV4-1 and J is TRBJ2-5, with 7 bases lining up with TRBD1. There are 15 residues in the CDR3. CDR1 and CDR2 (germline): MGHRA, YSYEKL. J gave up 1 base and V 3 bases, and 5 bases lay outside the gene matches. CDR3 residues: CASSQDRISQETQYF. CDR3 sequence (DNA): TGCGCCAGCAGCCAGGACAGGATAAGCCAAGAGACCCAGTACTTC.

This chain's CDR3 is CASSQVSGGDQPQHF. Written as DNA, the CDR3 is TGCGCCAGCAGCCAAGTGTCAGGGGGCGATCAGCCCCAGCATTTT. The chain joins TRBV4-1 to TRBJ1-5, with 8 bases identical to TRBD1. The CDR3 consists of 15 residues. V gave up 1 base and J gave up 5 bases; unmatched junction bases: 4. CDR1 is MGHRA, CDR2 YSYEKL, per germline.

In the case of this clone: One end of the junction is discordant with germline, which a read error may explain. This sequence joins TRBV2 and TRBJ2-7, with TRBD1 as a possible D gene (6 bases). This CDR3 region has 16 residues. Germline values: CDR1 SNHLY, CDR2 FYNNEI. DNA of the CDR3: TGTGCCAGCAGTTCAAGCAGACAGGCGGCTTCCTACGGGCAGTACTTC. Translated: CASSSSRQAASYGQYF.